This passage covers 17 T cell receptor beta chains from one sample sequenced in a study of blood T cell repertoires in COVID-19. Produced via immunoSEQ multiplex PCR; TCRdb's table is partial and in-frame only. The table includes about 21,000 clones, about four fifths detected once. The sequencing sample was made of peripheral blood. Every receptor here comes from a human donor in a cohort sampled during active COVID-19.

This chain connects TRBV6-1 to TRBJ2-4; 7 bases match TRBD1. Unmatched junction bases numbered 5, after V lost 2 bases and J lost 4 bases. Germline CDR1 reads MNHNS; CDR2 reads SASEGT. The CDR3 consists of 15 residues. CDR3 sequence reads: CASSENRGQKNIQYF. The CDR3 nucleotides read TGTGCCAGCAGTGAAAATCGGGGACAGAAAAACATTCAGTACTTC.

The CDR3 here is CASIHRGGNEQFF. The CDR3 bases are TGTGCCAGCATCCACAGGGGTGGCAATGAGCAGTTCTTC. This sequence joins TRBV5-4 and TRBJ2-1; TRBD1 aligns across 7 bases. The germline V gene has CDR1 SGHNT and CDR2 YYREEE (reference sequence). V lost 6 bases, J lost 6 bases, and 6 bases stayed unmatched. The CDR3 loop spans 13 amino acids.

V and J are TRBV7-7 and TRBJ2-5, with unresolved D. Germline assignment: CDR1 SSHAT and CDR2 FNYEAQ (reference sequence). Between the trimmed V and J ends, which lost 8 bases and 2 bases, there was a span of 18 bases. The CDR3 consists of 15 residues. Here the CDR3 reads CASGSGRTFQETQYF. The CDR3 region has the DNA TGTGCCAGCGGATCGGGTAGAACTTTTCAAGAGACCCAGTACTTC.

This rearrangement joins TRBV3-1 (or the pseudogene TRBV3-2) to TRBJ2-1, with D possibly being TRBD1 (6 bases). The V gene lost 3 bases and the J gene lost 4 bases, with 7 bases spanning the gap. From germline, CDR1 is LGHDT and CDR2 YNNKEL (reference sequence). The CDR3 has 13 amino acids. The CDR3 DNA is TGTGCCAGCAGCCAGGACAGATACAATGAGCAGTTCTTC. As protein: CASSQDRYNEQFF.

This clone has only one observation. The CDR3: CASSWGQGSDTQYF. CDR3 in DNA: TGTGCCAGCAGTTGGGGACAGGGATCGGATACGCAGTATTTT. The rearrangement uses TRBV2 and TRBJ2-3, with 9 bases that match TRBD1. After removal of 5 bases from V and 6 bases from J, the junction contained 6 bases not matched to a gene. CDR3 length: 14 amino acids. Germline-derived CDR1 and CDR2 are SNHLY and FYNNEI.

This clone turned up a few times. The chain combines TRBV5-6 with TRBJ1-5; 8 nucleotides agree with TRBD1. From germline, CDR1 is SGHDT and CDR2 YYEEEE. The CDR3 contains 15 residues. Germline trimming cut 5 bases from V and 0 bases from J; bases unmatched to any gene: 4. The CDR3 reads CASSRTGFSNQPQHF. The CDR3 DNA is TGTGCCAGCAGTCGGACAGGGTTTAGCAATCAGCCCCAGCATTTT.

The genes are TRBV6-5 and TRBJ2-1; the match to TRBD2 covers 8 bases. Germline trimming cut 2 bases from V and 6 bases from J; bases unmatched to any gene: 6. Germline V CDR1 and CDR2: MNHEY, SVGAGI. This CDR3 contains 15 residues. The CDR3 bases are TGTGCCAGCAGTTACGACGGGGGGGCAAGCAATGAGCAGTTCTTC. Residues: CASSYDGGASNEQFF.

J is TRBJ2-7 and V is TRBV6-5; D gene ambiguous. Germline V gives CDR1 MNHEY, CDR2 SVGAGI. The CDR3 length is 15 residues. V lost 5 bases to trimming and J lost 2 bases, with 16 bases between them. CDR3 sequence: CASSRPGGIAYEQYF. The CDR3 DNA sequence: TGTGCCAGCAGTCGTCCGGGTGGAATCGCCTACGAGCAGTACTTC.

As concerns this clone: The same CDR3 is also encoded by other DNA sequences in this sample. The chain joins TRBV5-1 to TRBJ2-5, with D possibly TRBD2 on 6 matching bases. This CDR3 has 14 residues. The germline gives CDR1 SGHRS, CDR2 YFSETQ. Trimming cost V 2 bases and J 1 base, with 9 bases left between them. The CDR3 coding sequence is TGCGCCAGCAGCTTAGGTAGCGGCCAAGAGACCCAGTACTTC. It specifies CASSLGSGQETQYF.

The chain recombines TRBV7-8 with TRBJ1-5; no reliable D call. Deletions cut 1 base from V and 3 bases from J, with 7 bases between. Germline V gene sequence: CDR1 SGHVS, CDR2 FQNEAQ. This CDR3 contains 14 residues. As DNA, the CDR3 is TGTGCCAGCAGCTTAGTACAAGACAATCAGCCCCAGCATTTT. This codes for CASSLVQDNQPQHF. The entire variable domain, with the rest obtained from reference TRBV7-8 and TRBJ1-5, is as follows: GAGVSQSPRYKVAKRGQDVALRCDPISGHVSLFWYQQALGQGPEFLTYFQNEAQLDKSGLPSDRFFAERPEGSVSTLKIQRTQQEDSAVYLCASSLVQDNQPQHFGDGTRLSIL.

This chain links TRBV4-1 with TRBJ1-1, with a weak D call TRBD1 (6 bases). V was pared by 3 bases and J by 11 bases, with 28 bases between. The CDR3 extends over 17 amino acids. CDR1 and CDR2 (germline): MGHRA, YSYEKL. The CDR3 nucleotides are TGCGCCAGCAGCCAGGGGTTGGGAGGGGGGTTAGGTCTGAATGCTTTCTTT. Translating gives CASSQGLGGGLGLNAFF.

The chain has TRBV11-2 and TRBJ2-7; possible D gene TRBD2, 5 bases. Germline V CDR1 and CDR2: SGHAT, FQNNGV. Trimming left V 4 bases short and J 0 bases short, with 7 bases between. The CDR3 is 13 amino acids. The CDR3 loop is CASSYSGSYEQYF. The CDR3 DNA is TGTGCCAGCAGCTACAGCGGCTCCTACGAGCAGTACTTC. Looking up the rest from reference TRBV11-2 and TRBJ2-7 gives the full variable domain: EAGVAQSPRYKIIEKRQSVAFWCNPISGHATLYWYQQILGQGPKLLIQFQNNGVVDDSQLPKDRFSAERLKGVDSTLKIQPAKLEDSAVYLCASSYSGSYEQYFGPGTRLTVT.

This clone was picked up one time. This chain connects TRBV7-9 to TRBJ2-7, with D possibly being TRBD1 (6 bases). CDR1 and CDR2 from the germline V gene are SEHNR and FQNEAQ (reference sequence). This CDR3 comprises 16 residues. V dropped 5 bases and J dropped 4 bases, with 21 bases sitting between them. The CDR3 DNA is TGTGCCAGCAGCCCGGGTCGCCTCATGGGGGCATACGAGCAGTACTTC. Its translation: CASSPGRLMGAYEQYF.

The CDR3 DNA reads TGTGCCAGCAGTTGGGCGGACAGGGGAAGTTACGGCTACACCTTC. It yields the protein CASSWADRGSYGYTF. V gene TRBV6-2 or TRBV6-3 combines with J gene TRBJ1-2, with 9 positions matching TRBD1. Germline V CDR1 and CDR2: MNHEY, SVGEGT. J lost 8 bases, V lost 4 bases, and 11 bases had no gene match. This CDR3 comprises 15 residues.

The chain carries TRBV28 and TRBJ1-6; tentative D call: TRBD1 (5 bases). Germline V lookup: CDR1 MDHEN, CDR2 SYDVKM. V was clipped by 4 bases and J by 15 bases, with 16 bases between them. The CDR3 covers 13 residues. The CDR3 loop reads CASSSPPGGNLHF. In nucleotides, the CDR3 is TGTGCCAGCAGTTCCCCCCCGGGGGGGAACCTCCACTTT.

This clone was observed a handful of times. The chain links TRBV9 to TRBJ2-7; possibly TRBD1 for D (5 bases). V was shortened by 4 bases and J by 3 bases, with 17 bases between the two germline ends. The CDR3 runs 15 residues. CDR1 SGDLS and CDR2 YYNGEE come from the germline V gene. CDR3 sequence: CASSPSAGWGYEQYF. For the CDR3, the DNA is TGTGCCAGCAGCCCATCGGCAGGGTGGGGCTACGAGCAGTACTTC.

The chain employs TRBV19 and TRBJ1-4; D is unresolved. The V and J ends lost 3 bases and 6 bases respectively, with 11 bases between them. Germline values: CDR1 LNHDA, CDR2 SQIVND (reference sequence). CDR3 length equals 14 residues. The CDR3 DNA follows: TGTGCCAGTAGTATTGGGCGTTGGGATGAAAAACTGTTTTTT. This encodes CASSIGRWDEKLFF.